Here is one T cell receptor beta chain with its context. Its matching antigen is unknown. The data are from a study of CD8 T cells in ankylosing spondylitis. The study, taken as a whole, reports: A CD8+ phenotype characterized the disease-linked clones, which were relatively rare in peripheral blood. In ankylosing spondylitis blood, a motif of roughly 8 highly homologous TCR beta variants appeared characteristic. Before this, some motif variants had been reported in reactive arthritis synovial fluid and blood.

The authors made TCR beta libraries by quantitative 5'-RACE with molecular barcodes. A single record per CDR3 protein comes from TCRdb applying MiXCR to the 5' RACE reads. Among about 92,000 distinct CDR3 sequences listed, around 10% were seen once. The V end was cut by 4 bases, the J end by 7 bases, with 15 bases between. The CDR3 consists of 14 residues. Per the germline V gene, CDR1 is SEHNR and CDR2 is FQNEAQ (reference sequence). The chain carries TRBV7-9 and TRBJ2-3, with D hard to call. The sequenced material came from blood, either unsorted or a sorted T cell fraction (not recorded which). The receptor comes from a male donor with ankylosing spondylitis or in good health (not recorded which). The CDR3 DNA follows: TGTGCCAGCAGCTCCTCCACACAACACTATACGCAGTATTTT. This translates into CASSSSTQHYTQYF.